This T cell receptor beta chain was obtained from a study of T cells after yellow fever vaccination. Study results and limitations: Post-booster reappearance was seen for most primary-vaccination clones (around 96% CD4, about 90% CD8).

MiXCR, run by TCRdb on the 5' RACE reads, gives a single entry per CDR3 protein. This table holds 50,000 or so distinct CDR3 sequences, around 7% found once. This clonotype was observed many times. The antigen remains unidentified. The material sequenced was CD8+ T cells sorted from PBMCs, taken roughly 14 days after the first yellow fever vaccination. This TCR derives from a man between 18 and 35 years old who received the YFV17D yellow fever vaccine.

The CDR3 reads CSVGQGEAYGYTF. CDR3 nucleotides: TGCAGCGTTGGACAGGGCGAGGCCTATGGCTACACCTTC. J is TRBJ1-2 and V is TRBV29-1; 7 bases agree with TRBD1. The germline gives CDR1 SQVTM, CDR2 ANQGSEA. The CDR3 contains 13 residues. The J segment lost 4 bases and the V segment lost 4 bases, leaving 6 bases of the junction unmatched.